This T cell receptor (beta chain) was sequenced during a study of blood T cell repertoires in COVID-19. Study-wide background: Sample material is recorded as cDNA or gDNA derived from T cells, B-cell-depleted T cells, or PBMCs.

TCRdb keeps only in-frame clones here, not all; method: immunoSEQ multiplex PCR. The table has approximately 190,000 clones, about nine tenths seen once. V lost 4 bases and J lost 4, with 13 bases in between. The CDR3 covers 14 residues. Germline CDR1 SGHDT, CDR2 YYEEEE. Sequencing was carried out using peripheral blood. The TCR sequence derives from a man in his fifties with acute or convalescent COVID-19. The V gene is TRBV5-6, the J gene TRBJ2-3; D is possibly TRBD2 (5 bases). DNA of the CDR3: TGTGCCAGCAGCAGGAGGAGGACGGCAGATACGCAGTATTTT. Translated: CASSRRRTADTQYF.